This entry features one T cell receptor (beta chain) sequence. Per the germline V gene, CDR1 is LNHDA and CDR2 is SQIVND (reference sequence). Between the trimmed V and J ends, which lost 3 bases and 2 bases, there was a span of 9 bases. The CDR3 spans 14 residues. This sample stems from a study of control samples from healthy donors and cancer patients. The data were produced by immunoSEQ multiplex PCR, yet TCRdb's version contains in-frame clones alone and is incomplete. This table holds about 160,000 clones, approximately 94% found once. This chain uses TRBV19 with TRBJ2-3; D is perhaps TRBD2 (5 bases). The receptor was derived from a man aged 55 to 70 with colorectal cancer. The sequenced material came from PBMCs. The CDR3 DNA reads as TGTGCCAGTAGTATCCGAGACTACACAGATACGCAGTATTTT. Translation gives CASSIRDYTDTQYF. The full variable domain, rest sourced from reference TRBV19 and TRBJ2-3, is DGGITQSPKYLFRKEGQNVTLSCEQNLNHDAMYWYRQDPGQGLRLIYYSQIVNDFQKGDIAEGYSVSREKKESFPLTVTSAQKNPTAFYLCASSIRDYTDTQYFGPGTRLTVL.